A single sample is the source of the 6 T cell receptor beta chains below, sequenced in a study of T cell responses to AZD1222 COVID-19 vaccine. The repertoire was sequenced with immunoSEQ multiplex PCR; TCRdb's copy has only in-frame clones and lacks some. The sample has more than 95,000 clones, around 87% seen once; the top ten hold under 3%. Sequencing was performed on peripheral blood, taken on day 0 of AZD1222 vaccination. These receptors came from an adult in good health.

This chain links TRBV6-1 with TRBJ1-2, with D maybe TRBD1 (5 bases). In germline, CDR1 is MNHNS, CDR2 SASEGT. The CDR3 extends over 18 amino acids. V was cut by 4 bases and J by 7 bases, with 28 bases left in between. The CDR3: CASSGTLRGFVSLGGYTF. CDR3 nucleotide sequence: TGTGCCAGCAGTGGAACCCTCCGGGGGTTTGTGTCTCTCGGTGGCTACACCTTC.

This chain joins TRBV28 and TRBJ1-2; no clear D gene. The ends were cut back, 7 bases at V and 5 bases at J, with 11 bases in the middle. The CDR3 totals 12 residues. The germline V gene has CDR1 MDHEN and CDR2 SYDVKM. In nucleotides, the CDR3 is TGTGCCAGCATGGGGATCGGGTATGGCTACACCTTC. This codes for CASMGIGYGYTF.

A few counts support this clone. The gene calls are TRBV19 and TRBJ2-1; 10 nucleotides agree with TRBD2. The ends lost 6 bases at V and 0 bases at J; junction bases unmatched: 2. This CDR3 comprises 15 residues. In germline, CDR1 is LNHDA, CDR2 SQIVND (reference sequence). Here the CDR3 reads CASRPSGSSYNEQFF. The CDR3 DNA is TGTGCCAGTAGGCCTAGCGGGAGCTCCTACAATGAGCAGTTCTTC.

This clone appeared a few times. The genes are TRBV2 and TRBJ1-1; 8 nucleotides line up with TRBD1. Germline V gene data show CDR1 as SNHLY and CDR2 as FYNNEI. V shed 7 bases, J shed 2 bases, and the junction held 6 bases outside the gene matches. The CDR3 consists of 14 residues. DNA for the CDR3: TGTGCCAGCACCGGACAGGGCCGCAACACTGAAGCTTTCTTT. Translating it yields CASTGQGRNTEAFF.

The chain couples TRBV7-3 to TRBJ1-5; no reliable D call. CDR3 length: 11 amino acids. The V and J ends lost 3 bases and 12 bases respectively, with 9 bases between them. Germline V CDR1 and CDR2: SGHTA, FQGTGA. As DNA, the CDR3 is TGTGCCAGCAGCTTCGACGACGACCAGCATTTT. It codes for CASSFDDDQHF.

This clone has only a few counts. This rearrangement joins TRBV28 to TRBJ2-1; 11 bases line up with TRBD2. From germline, CDR1 is MDHEN and CDR2 SYDVKM. This CDR3 has 15 amino acids. With 5 bases clipped from V and 7 bases from J, the junction kept 7 bases outside the gene matches. The CDR3 DNA sequence: TGTGCCAGCAGTGGGGGACTAGCGGTCCGGAATGAGCAGTTCTTC. It yields the protein CASSGGLAVRNEQFF.